This paragraph reports one T cell receptor beta chain. These data come from a study of blood T cell repertoires in COVID-19. Background on the study: Samples representing acute and convalescent COVID-19 were sourced from the United States, Italy and Spain.

In the authors' methods: Nucleated cell number was recorded as an estimate derived from reference gene primer amplification. Profiled with immunoSEQ multiplex PCR; TCRdb holds only in-frame clones, not every one. V and J calls and clone size are copied from that table; D and trimming were computed from the DNA. The sample holds around 27,000 clones, approximately 96% seen once. CDR3 length: 16 amino acids. The V gene end was trimmed by 0 bases and the J gene end by 10 bases; junction bases not matched to a gene: 11. Germline V lookup: CDR1 MNHNY, CDR2 SVGAGI (reference sequence). This rearrangement joins TRBV6-6 to TRBJ1-4; TRBD1 aligns across 7 bases. The specimen was peripheral blood. The clonotype comes from a human donor with active COVID-19. The donor label of this sample is uncertain. The CDR3 region is CASSYSPPDRVGKLFF. The CDR3 DNA reads TGTGCCAGCAGTTACTCCCCCCCCGACAGGGTTGGAAAACTGTTTTTT.